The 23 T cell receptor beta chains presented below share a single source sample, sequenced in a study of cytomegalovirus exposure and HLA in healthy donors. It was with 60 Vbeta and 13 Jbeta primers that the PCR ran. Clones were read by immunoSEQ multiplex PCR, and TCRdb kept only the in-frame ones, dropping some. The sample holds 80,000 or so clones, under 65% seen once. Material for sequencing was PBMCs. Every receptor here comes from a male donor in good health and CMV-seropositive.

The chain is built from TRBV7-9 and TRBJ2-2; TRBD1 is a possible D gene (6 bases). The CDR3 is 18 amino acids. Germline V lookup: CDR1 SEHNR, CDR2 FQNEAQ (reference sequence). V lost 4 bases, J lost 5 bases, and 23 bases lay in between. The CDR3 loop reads CASSSHRTELVGTGELFF. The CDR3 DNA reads TGTGCCAGCAGCTCCCACCGGACAGAATTAGTAGGAACCGGGGAGCTGTTTTTT.

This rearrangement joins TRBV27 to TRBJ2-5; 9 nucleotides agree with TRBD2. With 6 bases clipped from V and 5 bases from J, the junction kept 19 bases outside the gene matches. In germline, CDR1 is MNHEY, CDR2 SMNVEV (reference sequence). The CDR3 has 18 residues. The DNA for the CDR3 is TGTGCCAGCAGGTCATTTGGGGGCGGCGGGAGGGCCAATGAGACCCAGTACTTC. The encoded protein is CASRSFGGGGRANETQYF.

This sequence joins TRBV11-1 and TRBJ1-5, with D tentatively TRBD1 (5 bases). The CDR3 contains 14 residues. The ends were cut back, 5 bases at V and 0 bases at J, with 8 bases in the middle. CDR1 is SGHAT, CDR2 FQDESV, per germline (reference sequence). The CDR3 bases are TGTGCCAGCAGCCCAGGGAATAGCAATCAGCCCCAGCATTTT. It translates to CASSPGNSNQPQHF.

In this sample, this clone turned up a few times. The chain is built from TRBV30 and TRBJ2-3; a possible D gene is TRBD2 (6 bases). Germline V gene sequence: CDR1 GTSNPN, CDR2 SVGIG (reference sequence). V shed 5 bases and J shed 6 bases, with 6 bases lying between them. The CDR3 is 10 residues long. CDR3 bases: TGTGCCTGGGGGAGGGATACGCAGTATTTT. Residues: CAWGRDTQYF.

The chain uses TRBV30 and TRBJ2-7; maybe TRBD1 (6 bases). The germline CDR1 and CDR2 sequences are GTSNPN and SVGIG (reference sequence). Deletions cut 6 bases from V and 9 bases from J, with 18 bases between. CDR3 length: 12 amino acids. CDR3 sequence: CACRPGQEGQYF. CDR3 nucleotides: TGTGCCTGCCGTCCGGGACAAGAAGGGCAGTACTTC.

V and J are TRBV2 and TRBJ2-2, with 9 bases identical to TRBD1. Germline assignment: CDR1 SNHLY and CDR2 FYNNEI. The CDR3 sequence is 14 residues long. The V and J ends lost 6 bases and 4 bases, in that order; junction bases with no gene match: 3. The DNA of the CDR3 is TGTGCCAGCAGGACAGGGGGGTCCACCGGGGAGCTGTTTTTT. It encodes CASRTGGSTGELFF.

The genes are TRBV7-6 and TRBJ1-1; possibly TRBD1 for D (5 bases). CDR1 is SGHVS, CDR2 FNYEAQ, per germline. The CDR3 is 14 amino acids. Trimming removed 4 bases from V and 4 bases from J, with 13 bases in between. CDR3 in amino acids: CASSSPDSPTEAFF. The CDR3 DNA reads TGTGCCAGCAGCTCCCCCGACAGTCCCACTGAAGCTTTCTTT.

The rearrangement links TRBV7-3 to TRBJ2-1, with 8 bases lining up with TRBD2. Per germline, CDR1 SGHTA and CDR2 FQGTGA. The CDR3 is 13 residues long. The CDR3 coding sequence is TGTGCTTCCAGTAGCGGGACCTACAATGAGCAGTTCTTC. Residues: CASSSGTYNEQFF. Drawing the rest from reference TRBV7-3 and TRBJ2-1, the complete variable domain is GAGVSQTPSNKVTEKGKYVELRCDPISGHTALYWYRQSLGQGPEFLIYFQGTGAADDSGLPNDRFFAVRPEGSVSTLKIQRTERGDSAVYLCASSSGTYNEQFFGPGTRLTVL.

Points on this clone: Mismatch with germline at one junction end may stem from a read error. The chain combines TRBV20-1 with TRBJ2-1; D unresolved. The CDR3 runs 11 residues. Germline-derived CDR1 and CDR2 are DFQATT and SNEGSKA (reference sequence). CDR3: CSARDRLVTIF. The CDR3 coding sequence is TGCAGTGCTAGAGATAGACTCGTCACGATCTTC.

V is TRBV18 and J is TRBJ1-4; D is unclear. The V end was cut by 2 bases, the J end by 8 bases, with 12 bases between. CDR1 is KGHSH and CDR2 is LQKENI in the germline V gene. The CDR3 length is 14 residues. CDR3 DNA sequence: TGTGCCAGCTCACCAATGCGGGGTGGGGAAAAACTGTTTTTT. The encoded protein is CASSPMRGGEKLFF.

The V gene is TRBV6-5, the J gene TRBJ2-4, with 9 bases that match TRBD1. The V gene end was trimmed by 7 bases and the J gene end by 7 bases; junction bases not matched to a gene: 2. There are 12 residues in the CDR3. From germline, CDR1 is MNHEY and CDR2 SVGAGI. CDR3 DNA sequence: TGTGCCAGCACGGGACAGGGTAACATTCAGTACTTC. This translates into CASTGQGNIQYF.

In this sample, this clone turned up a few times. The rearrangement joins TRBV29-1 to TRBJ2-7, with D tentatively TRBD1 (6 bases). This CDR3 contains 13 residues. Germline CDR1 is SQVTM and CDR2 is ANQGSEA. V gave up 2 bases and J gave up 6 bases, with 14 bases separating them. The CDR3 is CSVEMPGASEQYF. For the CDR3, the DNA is TGCAGCGTTGAAATGCCAGGGGCAAGCGAGCAGTACTTC.

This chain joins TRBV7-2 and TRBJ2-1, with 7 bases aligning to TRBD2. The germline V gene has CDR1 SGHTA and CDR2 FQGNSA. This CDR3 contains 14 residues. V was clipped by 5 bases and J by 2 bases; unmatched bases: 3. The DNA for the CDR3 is TGTGCCAGCAGCCCTAGCGGAGCCTACAATGAGCAGTTCTTC. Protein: CASSPSGAYNEQFF.

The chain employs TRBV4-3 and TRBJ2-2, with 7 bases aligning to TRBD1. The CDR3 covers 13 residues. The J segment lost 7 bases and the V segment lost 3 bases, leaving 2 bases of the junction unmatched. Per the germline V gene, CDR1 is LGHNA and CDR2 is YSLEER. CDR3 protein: CASSHWDSGELFF. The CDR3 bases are TGCGCCAGCAGCCACTGGGACAGCGGGGAGCTGTTTTTT.

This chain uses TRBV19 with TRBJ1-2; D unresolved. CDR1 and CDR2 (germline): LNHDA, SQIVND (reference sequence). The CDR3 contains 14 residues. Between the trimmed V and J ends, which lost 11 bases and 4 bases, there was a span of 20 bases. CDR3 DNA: TGTGCCTCCTTGAACGGGATGCCCCCCTATGGCTACACCTTC. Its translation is CASLNGMPPYGYTF.

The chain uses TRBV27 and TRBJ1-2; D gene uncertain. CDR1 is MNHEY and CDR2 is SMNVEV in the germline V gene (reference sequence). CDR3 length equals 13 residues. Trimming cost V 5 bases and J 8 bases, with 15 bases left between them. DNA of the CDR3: TGTGCCAGCAGTCTGGGTGATTGGGCCGGCTACACCTTC. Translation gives CASSLGDWAGYTF.

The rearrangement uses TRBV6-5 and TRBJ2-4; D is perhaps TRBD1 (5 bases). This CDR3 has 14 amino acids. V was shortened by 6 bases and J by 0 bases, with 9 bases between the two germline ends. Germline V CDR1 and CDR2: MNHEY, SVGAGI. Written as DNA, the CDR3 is TGTGCCAGCAGGCAAGACAGAGCCAAAAACATTCAGTACTTC. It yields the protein CASRQDRAKNIQYF.

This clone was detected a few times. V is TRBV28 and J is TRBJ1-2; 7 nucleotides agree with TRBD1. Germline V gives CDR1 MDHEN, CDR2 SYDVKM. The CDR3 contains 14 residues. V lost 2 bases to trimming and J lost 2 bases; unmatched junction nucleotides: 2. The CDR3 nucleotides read TGTGCCAGCAGTTTAGGACAGGCAAACTATGGCTACACCTTC. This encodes CASSLGQANYGYTF.

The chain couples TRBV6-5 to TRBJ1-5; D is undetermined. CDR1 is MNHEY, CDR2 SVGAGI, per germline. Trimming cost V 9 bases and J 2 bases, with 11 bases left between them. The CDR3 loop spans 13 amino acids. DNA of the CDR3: TGTGCCAGTGCGAGGGCTGGCAATCAGCCCCAGCATTTT. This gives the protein CASARAGNQPQHF.

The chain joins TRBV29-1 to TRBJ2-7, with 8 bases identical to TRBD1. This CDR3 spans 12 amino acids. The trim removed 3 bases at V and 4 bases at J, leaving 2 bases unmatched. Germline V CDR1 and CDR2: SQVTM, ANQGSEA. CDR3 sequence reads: CSVDQGAYEQYF. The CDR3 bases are TGCAGCGTTGACCAGGGGGCTTACGAGCAGTACTTC.

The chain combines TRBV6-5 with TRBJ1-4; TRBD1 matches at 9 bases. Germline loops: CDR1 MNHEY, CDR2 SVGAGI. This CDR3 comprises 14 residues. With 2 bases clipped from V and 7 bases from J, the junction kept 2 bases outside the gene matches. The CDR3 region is CASSYGTGLEKLFF. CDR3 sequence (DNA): TGTGCCAGCAGTTACGGGACAGGGCTTGAAAAACTGTTTTTT.

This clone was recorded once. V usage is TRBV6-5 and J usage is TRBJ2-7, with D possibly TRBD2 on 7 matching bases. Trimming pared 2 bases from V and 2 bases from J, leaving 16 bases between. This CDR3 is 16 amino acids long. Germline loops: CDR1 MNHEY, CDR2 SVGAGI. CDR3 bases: TGTGCCAGCAGTTACGGGGGGGCAGGGAGTCCCTACGAGCAGTACTTC. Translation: CASSYGGAGSPYEQYF.

CDR3 nucleotide sequence: TGTGCCTGGAATAGACTAGCGGCCCTCACAGATACGCAGTATTTT. Protein sequence: CAWNRLAALTDTQYF. The chain links TRBV30 to TRBJ2-3; 9 nucleotides agree with TRBD2. CDR3 size: 15 residues. Per germline, CDR1 GTSNPN and CDR2 SVGIG (reference sequence). The V gene end was trimmed by 4 bases and the J gene end by 2 bases; junction bases not matched to a gene: 7.